Below, 27 T cell receptor beta chains from the same sample are listed, as sequenced in a study of cytomegalovirus exposure and HLA in healthy donors. 60 Vbeta and 13 Jbeta primers were used in PCR. Some clones are missing from TCRdb's copy, which holds only in-frame ones; the method was immunoSEQ multiplex PCR. The sample includes under 50,000 clones, approximately 70% of them seen just once. The specimen sequenced was PBMCs. The receptors were gathered from a man aged 30-40 years in good health and CMV-seronegative.

This clone has a handful of counts. This rearrangement joins TRBV5-1 to TRBJ1-3, with D unresolved. Germline values: CDR1 SGHRS, CDR2 YFSETQ. There are 14 residues in the CDR3. V lost 4 bases and J lost 4, with 12 bases in between. DNA for the CDR3: TGCGCCAGCAGCCGACTTAGTTCGGGAAACACCATATATTTT. As protein: CASSRLSSGNTIYF.

The chain combines TRBV7-8 with TRBJ2-7, with 8 bases fitting TRBD2. Germline trimming cut 1 base from V and 5 bases from J; bases unmatched to any gene: 7. This CDR3 spans 15 amino acids. In germline, CDR1 is SGHVS, CDR2 FQNEAQ. CDR3 in amino acids: CASSLGGGRTHEQYF. In DNA, the CDR3 is TGTGCCAGCAGCTTAGGGGGCGGGAGGACCCACGAGCAGTACTTC.

This chain links TRBV4-1 with TRBJ1-1, with 7 bases matching TRBD1. The CDR3 covers 15 residues. Trimming cost V 0 bases and J 4 bases; bases outside gene matches: 5. Germline V gene lookup returns CDR1 MGHRA and CDR2 YSYEKL. In DNA, the CDR3 is TGCGCCAGCAGCCAAGAGACGACAGGGCTCACTGAAGCTTTCTTT. Protein product: CASSQETTGLTEAFF.

This chain joins TRBV5-4 and TRBJ2-2, with D perhaps matching TRBD2 (6 bases). Germline loops: CDR1 SGHNT, CDR2 YYREEE (reference sequence). CDR3 length equals 16 residues. Between the trimmed V and J ends, which lost 5 bases and 4 bases, there was a span of 18 bases. The CDR3 loop reads CASRAGPGLGTGELFF. The CDR3 DNA reads TGTGCCAGCAGGGCGGGACCTGGGTTGGGCACCGGGGAGCTGTTTTTT. The complete variable domain, with remaining parts taken from reference TRBV5-4 and TRBJ2-2, reads ETGVTQSPTHLIKTRGQQVTLRCSSQSGHNTVSWYQQALGQGPQFIFQYYREEENGRGNFPPRFSGLQFPNYSSELNVNALELDDSALYLCASRAGPGLGTGELFFGEGSRLTVL.

This clone occurred a few times. V is TRBV9 and J is TRBJ1-1, with D possibly TRBD1 on 6 matching bases. The V end was cut by 3 bases, the J end by 3 bases, with 18 bases between. Per the germline V gene, CDR1 is SGDLS and CDR2 is YYNGEE. This CDR3 has 16 residues. The CDR3 coding sequence is TGTGCCAGCAGCGCGGGGGGCTTAAAGGGAGACACTGAAGCTTTCTTT. Protein product: CASSAGGLKGDTEAFF. The variable domain in full, completed from reference TRBV9 and TRBJ1-1, reads DSGVTQTPKHLITATGQRVTLRCSPRSGDLSVYWYQQSLDQGLQFLIQYYNGEERAKGNILERFSAQQFPDLHSELNLSSLELGDSALYFCASSAGGLKGDTEAFFGQGTRLTVV.

The chain has TRBV15 and TRBJ2-3, with 8 bases identical to TRBD1. The germline gives CDR1 LNHNV, CDR2 YYDKDF (reference sequence). Losses at the gene ends were 1 base for V and 5 bases for J; bases not matched to a gene: 8. The CDR3 is 16 amino acids. In DNA form, the CDR3 reads TGTGCCACCAGCAGAGTTGGACAGGGCAGGCAAGATACGCAGTATTTT. As protein: CATSRVGQGRQDTQYF.

The CDR3 region is CASSSEGLHSGNTIYF. CDR3 coding DNA: TGCGCCAGCAGCTCGGAGGGTCTCCACTCTGGAAACACCATATATTTT. The V and J genes are TRBV5-1 and TRBJ1-3; D unresolved. Germline lookup yields CDR1 SGHRS and CDR2 YFSETQ. CDR3 length equals 16 residues. Trimming removed 3 bases from V and 0 bases from J, with 13 bases in between.

This chain connects TRBV7-9 to TRBJ1-1, with D possibly being TRBD1 (5 bases). Trimming left V 1 base short and J 11 bases short, with 14 bases between. This CDR3 has 13 amino acids. Germline V gene data show CDR1 as SEHNR and CDR2 as FQNEAQ (reference sequence). The CDR3 reads CASSLGQGRYAFF. In DNA, the CDR3 is TGTGCCAGCAGCTTAGGCCAGGGTCGGTACGCTTTCTTT.

V is TRBV5-1 and J is TRBJ1-1; no clear D. The CDR3 runs to 13 residues. CDR1 is SGHRS, CDR2 YFSETQ, per germline. The germline V and J ends were trimmed by 0 bases and 3 bases, with 6 bases remaining between them. The CDR3 is CASSLVPDTEAFF. The CDR3 nucleotides are TGCGCCAGCAGCTTGGTTCCGGACACTGAAGCTTTCTTT.

This clone has more than one count but fewer than ten. V gene TRBV14 combines with J gene TRBJ1-2; D ambiguous. The germline gives CDR1 SGHDN, CDR2 FVKESK. V was trimmed by 0 bases and J by 7 bases, leaving 12 bases between them. This CDR3 has 14 residues. CDR3 protein: CASSQDVGAGGYTF. The CDR3, as DNA: TGTGCCAGCAGCCAAGATGTCGGAGCGGGTGGCTACACCTTC.

The gene calls are TRBV10-2 and TRBJ2-3; D gene unclear. Trimming pared 7 bases from V and 4 bases from J, leaving 6 bases between. There are 11 residues in the CDR3. Germline V lookup: CDR1 WSHSY, CDR2 SAAADI. CDR3 protein: CASILADTQYF. CDR3 in DNA: TGCGCCAGCATATTAGCAGATACGCAGTATTTT.

The rearrangement joins TRBV30 to TRBJ1-6; maybe TRBD1 (5 bases). The germline V gene has CDR1 GTSNPN and CDR2 SVGIG (reference sequence). Trimming stripped 4 bases from V and 4 bases from J, with 23 bases between. CDR3 size: 18 residues. The CDR3 loop reads CAWKFNPRQMGYNSPLHF. The DNA of the CDR3 is TGTGCCTGGAAGTTTAACCCAAGACAGATGGGGTATAATTCACCCCTCCACTTT.

The chain is built from TRBV10-3 and TRBJ1-1; 12 bases line up with TRBD1. This CDR3 has 14 residues. Germline V gene sequence: CDR1 ENHRY, CDR2 SYGVKD. The V and J ends lost 4 bases and 5 bases, in that order; junction bases with no gene match: 2. CDR3 protein: CAISGGQGATEAFF. The CDR3, as DNA: TGTGCCATCAGTGGGGGACAGGGGGCGACTGAAGCTTTCTTT.

Points on this clone: Germline and junction disagree at one end, which may indicate a read error. This rearrangement joins TRBV7-9 to TRBJ2-5; a weak D match, TRBD1 (7 bases). Germline lookup yields CDR1 SEHNR and CDR2 FQNEAQ (reference sequence). The CDR3 spans 15 residues. For the CDR3, the DNA is TGTGCCAGCATCATAAAGACAGGGTACCGGGAGACCAAGTACTTC. Its translation: CASIIKTGYRETKYF.

This clone counts as medium-sized. The chain is built from TRBV25-1 and TRBJ2-3, with TRBD1 identical over 9 bases. The germline CDR1 and CDR2 sequences are MGHDK and SYGVNS. Germline trimming cut 4 bases from V and 2 bases from J; bases unmatched to any gene: 1. This CDR3 region has 14 residues. CDR3 nucleotides: TGTGCCAGCAGTGGACAGGGGGACACAGATACGCAGTATTTT. Its translation is CASSGQGDTDTQYF. The whole variable domain, filled in from reference TRBV25-1 and TRBJ2-3, reads EADIYQTPRYLVIGTGKKITLECSQTMGHDKMYWYQQDPGMELHLIHYSYGVNSTEKGDLSSESTVSRIRTEHFPLTLESARPSHTSQYLCASSGQGDTDTQYFGPGTRLTVL.

The chain has TRBV9 and TRBJ2-3, with D possibly matching TRBD2 (6 bases). CDR1 is SGDLS and CDR2 is YYNGEE in the germline V gene. The V end lost 4 bases, the J end lost 0 bases, and 12 bases lay between the germline ends. The CDR3 is 15 amino acids. The CDR3 DNA is TGTGCCAGCAGCTGGGACTCCTCGAGCACAGATACGCAGTATTTT. This encodes CASSWDSSSTDTQYF.

V and J are TRBV30 and TRBJ2-3; D is uncertain. This CDR3 spans 15 amino acids. CDR1 and CDR2 (germline): GTSNPN, SVGIG (reference sequence). Trimming took 1 base from V and 1 from J, leaving 12 bases between them. The CDR3 sequence is CAWSEILPRTDTQYF. The DNA of the CDR3 is TGTGCCTGGAGTGAGATACTCCCCCGCACAGATACGCAGTATTTT. Looking up the rest from reference TRBV30 and TRBJ2-3 gives the full variable domain: SQTIHQWPATLVQPVGSPLSLECTVEGTSNPNLYWYRQAAGRGLQLLFYSVGIGQISSEVPQNLSASRPQDRQFILSSKKLLLSDSGFYLCAWSEILPRTDTQYFGPGTRLTVL.

Comment on this clone: One junction end disagrees with the germline gene, perhaps due to a read error. The rearrangement uses TRBV2 and TRBJ1-5; D remains ambiguous. Germline values: CDR1 SNHLY, CDR2 FYNNEI. The CDR3 length is 13 residues. Here the CDR3 reads CASNEMPVQPQHF. The DNA for the CDR3 is TGTGCCAGCAATGAAATGCCGGTTCAGCCCCAGCATTTT.

The chain joins TRBV5-1 to TRBJ2-1; D not certain. The V gene lost 2 bases and the J gene lost 8 bases, with 20 bases spanning the gap. Looked up from germline, CDR1 is SGHRS and CDR2 is YFSETQ. The CDR3 sequence is 16 residues long. The CDR3 loop reads CASSFQPPGRSDEQFF. CDR3 nucleotides: TGCGCCAGCAGCTTTCAACCACCCGGTAGGAGCGATGAGCAGTTCTTC. The full variable domain, completed using reference TRBV5-1 and TRBJ2-1, is KAGVTQTPRYLIKTRGQQVTLSCSPISGHRSVSWYQQTPGQGLQFLFEYFSETQRNKGNFPGRFSGRQFSNSRSEMNVSTLELGDSALYLCASSFQPPGRSDEQFFGPGTRLTVL.

The chain couples TRBV2 to TRBJ2-7; 8 nucleotides align to TRBD2. Germline V gene sequence: CDR1 SNHLY, CDR2 FYNNEI. The CDR3 contains 15 residues. Trimming removed 6 bases from V and 2 bases from J; junction bases left unmatched: 9. The CDR3 loop reads CASRPSLAATYEQYF. The CDR3 DNA reads as TGTGCCAGCAGACCATCACTAGCGGCTACCTACGAGCAGTACTTC.

V gene TRBV30 combines with J gene TRBJ1-5; the D gene is possibly TRBD1 (6 bases). Between the trimmed V and J ends, which lost 5 bases and 1 base, there was a span of 9 bases. The V gene's germline CDR1 is GTSNPN and CDR2 SVGIG (reference sequence). The CDR3 has 13 amino acids. The CDR3 is CAWGDRSNQPQHF. CDR3 nucleotide sequence: TGTGCCTGGGGTGACAGGAGCAATCAGCCCCAGCATTTT.

The genes are TRBV18 and TRBJ1-1; no reliable D call. This CDR3 has 15 amino acids. V lost 3 bases, J lost 1 base, and 12 bases lay in between. CDR1 and CDR2 (germline): KGHSH, LQKENI. The CDR3 nucleotides are TGTGCCAGCTCACCCCTGCCGGGTACGAACACTGAAGCTTTCTTT. Translated, it gives CASSPLPGTNTEAFF.

The V gene is TRBV2, the J gene TRBJ1-3; D remains ambiguous. CDR3 length equals 13 residues. Germline V CDR1 and CDR2: SNHLY, FYNNEI. Trimming cost V 6 bases and J 10 bases, with 16 bases left between them. The CDR3, as DNA: TGTGCCAGCAGGGAGGGCGGGATTTGGACCATATATTTT. This codes for CASREGGIWTIYF.

This rearrangement joins TRBV11-2 to TRBJ2-1; weak D call: TRBD2 (5 bases). Germline values: CDR1 SGHAT, CDR2 FQNNGV. The CDR3 totals 15 residues. Deletions cut 0 bases from V and 7 bases from J, with 13 bases between. The CDR3 DNA follows: TGTGCCAGCAGCTTAGAGGTTAGCGCCGGGAATGAGCAGTTCTTC. Amino acids: CASSLEVSAGNEQFF.

This clone was picked up one time. V gene TRBV20-1 combines with J gene TRBJ2-7, with 7 bases matching TRBD1. CDR3 length: 11 residues. Trimming took 5 bases from V and 3 from J; bases not matched to a gene: 1. The germline CDR1 and CDR2 sequences are DFQATT and SNEGSKA (reference sequence). CDR3 DNA: TGCAGTGCTGGGACAGACTACGAGCAGTACTTC. Protein sequence: CSAGTDYEQYF.

This chain links TRBV2 with TRBJ2-3; 8 bases align to TRBD1. After removal of 5 bases from V and 1 base from J, the junction contained 5 bases not matched to a gene. CDR1 SNHLY and CDR2 FYNNEI come from the germline V gene. CDR3 size: 15 residues. DNA for the CDR3: TGTGCCAGCAGTATGGACAGGGATGGCACAGATACGCAGTATTTT. Its translation: CASSMDRDGTDTQYF.

This clone has a single count. The rearrangement uses TRBV29-1 and TRBJ2-3; 9 bases match TRBD2. This CDR3 comprises 14 residues. The trim removed 6 bases at V and 1 base at J, leaving 5 bases unmatched. Germline lookup yields CDR1 SQVTM and CDR2 ANQGSEA. CDR3 residues: CSVVRTSGTDTQYF. For the CDR3, the DNA is TGCAGCGTCGTCCGGACTAGCGGCACAGATACGCAGTATTTT.